One sample yielded the 23 T cell receptor beta chains listed below, sequenced in a study of T-cell reconstitution after alpha-beta-depleted transplantation in children. Unique molecular identifiers were incorporated when the TCRbeta library was constructed. TCRdb independently ran MiXCR on the PCR reads; one entry per CDR3 protein. This repertoire shows over 45,000 distinct CDR3 sequences, under 6% found once; its top ten account for around 30%. The sequences come from PBMCs, mostly from graft donor cells, collected 60 days after TCRalphabeta/CD19-depleted stem cell transplant. The receptor source for this set is a female patient aged 2-10 years who had a stem cell transplant for aplastic anemia, so the T cells may come from the graft donor.

The chain links TRBV5-1 to TRBJ2-6, with TRBD1 identical over 10 bases. J was trimmed by 4 bases and V by 4 bases; bases with no gene match: 8. The CDR3 length is 17 residues. Looked up from germline, CDR1 is SGHRS and CDR2 is YFSETQ. The DNA for the CDR3 is TGCGCCAGCAGCCCTACAAGACAGGGGGCGGGGGCCAACGTCCTGACTTTC. It translates to CASSPTRQGAGANVLTF.

This clonotype was observed many times. This chain uses TRBV7-8 with TRBJ1-5; 7 nucleotides line up with TRBD1. The CDR3 sequence is 15 residues long. In germline, CDR1 is SGHVS, CDR2 FQNEAQ. The V and J ends lost 3 bases and 3 bases, in that order; junction bases with no gene match: 5. CDR3 nucleotides: TGTGCCAGCAGCTTTGCCAGGGGGGACAATCAGCCCCAGCATTTT. Its protein is CASSFARGDNQPQHF.

This clonotype was seen at least ten times. V gene TRBV29-1 combines with J gene TRBJ2-5, with 7 positions matching TRBD2. Trimming took 8 bases from V and 4 from J; bases not matched to a gene: 13. Germline CDR1 SQVTM, CDR2 ANQGSEA. This CDR3 is 14 amino acids long. CDR3 in DNA: TGCAGCTCCCGAGTAGCGGGCCCCAGAGAGACCCAGTACTTC. It codes for CSSRVAGPRETQYF.

This clonotype came up many times. This chain links TRBV4-1 with TRBJ2-1, with TRBD2 matching over 12 bases. CDR3 size: 18 residues. The germline CDR1 and CDR2 sequences are MGHRA and YSYEKL. Trimming took 5 bases from V and 4 from J; bases not matched to a gene: 12. The CDR3 DNA reads TGCGCCAGCAGCATTGCTAGCGGGAGGGCCAATACGTACAATGAGCAGTTCTTC. This gives the protein CASSIASGRANTYNEQFF.

This clonotype rates as medium-sized (0.01 to 0.1%). The chain joins TRBV24-1 to TRBJ2-5; D not certain. Germline CDR1 is KGHDR and CDR2 is SFDVKD. V was cut by 2 bases and J by 5 bases, with 8 bases left in between. The CDR3 is 13 amino acids. Here the CDR3 reads CATSDWSWETQYF. The CDR3 DNA sequence: TGTGCCACCAGTGATTGGTCGTGGGAGACCCAGTACTTC.

This chain joins TRBV15 and TRBJ2-3; 10 bases align to TRBD2. V trimming: 1 base; J trimming: 2 bases; junction bases outside the gene matches: 6. The CDR3 runs 17 residues. CDR1 is LNHNV, CDR2 YYDKDF, per germline (reference sequence). In nucleotides, the CDR3 is TGTGCCACCAGCAGAGCCCCCGGGACTAGCGACACAGATACGCAGTATTTT. Its translation is CATSRAPGTSDTDTQYF.

In its sample, this clonotype was seen many times. The chain employs TRBV27 and TRBJ1-1; weak D call: TRBD1 (5 bases). The CDR3 length is 13 residues. The germline gives CDR1 MNHEY, CDR2 SMNVEV (reference sequence). Trimming left V 8 bases short and J 5 bases short, with 15 bases between. CDR3 coding DNA: TGTGCCAGCGGATTTCCCCAGGGTACTGAAGCTTTCTTT. It is translated as CASGFPQGTEAFF.

This clonotype came up many times. This chain connects TRBV15 to TRBJ2-5; 8 bases map to TRBD1. CDR1 LNHNV and CDR2 YYDKDF come from the germline V gene (reference sequence). Trimming at V came to 4 bases and at J to 2 bases, leaving 6 bases not matched to a gene. This CDR3 contains 15 residues. CDR3 in amino acids: CATSIRQGSQETQYF. The CDR3 coding sequence is TGTGCCACCAGCATAAGACAGGGGAGTCAAGAGACCCAGTACTTC. The whole variable domain, remainder taken from reference TRBV15 and TRBJ2-5, is DAMVIQNPRYQVTQFGKPVTLSCSQTLNHNVMYWYQQKSSQAPKLLFHYYDKDFNNEADTPDNFQSRRPNTSFCFLDIRSPGLGDTAMYLCATSIRQGSQETQYFGPGTRLLVL.

This clonotype occurred many times. The DNA of the CDR3 is TGTGCCAGCAGGCCCCCCCTTCGGCTAGCGGGGAGAATACGGGCGAATGAGCAGTTCTTC. It codes for CASRPPLRLAGRIRANEQFF. The rearrangement joins TRBV12-3 or TRBV12-4 to TRBJ2-1; TRBD2 matches 9 bases. CDR3 length: 20 residues. The junction had 25 bases not matched to a gene; V was cut back by 6 bases and J by 7 bases.

This clonotype occurred many times. The CDR3: CSAGYQLYGYTF. The CDR3 DNA is TGCAGTGCTGGATACCAACTCTATGGCTACACCTTC. The rearrangement joins TRBV20-1 to TRBJ1-2; unclear D gene. In germline, CDR1 is DFQATT, CDR2 SNEGSKA (reference sequence). The CDR3 spans 12 residues. Trimming removed 5 bases at V and 4 bases at J, with 11 bases between.

This clonotype was counted at least ten times. V is TRBV15 and J is TRBJ1-4; TRBD1 matches 11 bases. This CDR3 has 15 amino acids. Germline CDR1 and CDR2: LNHNV and YYDKDF (reference sequence). V shed 5 bases, J shed 8 bases, and the junction held 7 bases outside the gene matches. CDR3 region: CATSPWDRGNEKLFF. In DNA form, the CDR3 reads TGTGCCACCAGCCCATGGGACAGGGGGAACGAAAAACTGTTTTTT.

This clonotype was observed many times. This chain's CDR3 is CSARGPGQGAGETQYF. The CDR3 bases are TGCAGTGCTAGAGGGCCCGGACAGGGGGCAGGAGAGACCCAGTACTTC. The chain carries TRBV20-1 and TRBJ2-5, with 11 bases fitting TRBD1. The CDR3 covers 16 residues. Germline CDR1 reads DFQATT; CDR2 reads SNEGSKA (reference sequence). J was trimmed by 4 bases and V by 1 base; bases with no gene match: 8.

This clonotype was seen ten or more times. V is TRBV4-1 and J is TRBJ2-7; 10 bases are a match to TRBD2. Unmatched junction bases numbered 3, after V lost 0 bases and J lost 10 bases. The CDR3 is 13 residues long. Germline V gives CDR1 MGHRA, CDR2 YSYEKL. The CDR3 DNA sequence: TGCGCCAGCAGCCAAGAGGCTAGCGGGAGTCAGTACTTC. Protein: CASSQEASGSQYF.

There are many counts of this clonotype. The chain is built from TRBV6-2 or TRBV6-3 and TRBJ2-7; possibly TRBD2 for D (6 bases). Trimming pared 6 bases from V and 3 bases from J, leaving 18 bases between. The CDR3 loop spans 15 amino acids. In germline, CDR1 is MNHEY, CDR2 SVGEGT. CDR3 residues: CASSPTGLGHYEQYF. CDR3 nucleotide sequence: TGTGCCAGCAGCCCTACGGGACTCGGTCACTACGAGCAGTACTTC.

This clonotype showed up many times. The chain combines TRBV12-3 or TRBV12-4 with TRBJ2-1, with TRBD1 identical over 11 bases. Germline trimming cut 4 bases from V and 7 bases from J; bases unmatched to any gene: 3. The CDR3 is 14 residues long. CDR3 region: CASSYGQGANEQFF. The CDR3 DNA is TGTGCCAGCAGTTACGGACAGGGGGCGAATGAGCAGTTCTTC.

In this sample, this clonotype turned up many times. The chain couples TRBV5-4 to TRBJ2-2; tentatively, D is TRBD1 (5 bases). The V gene's germline CDR1 is SGHNT and CDR2 YYREEE (reference sequence). The length of the CDR3 is 15 residues. The germline V and J ends were trimmed by 4 bases and 0 bases, with 10 bases remaining between them. CDR3 bases: TGTGCCAGCAGCCAGCCAGGGACGAACACCGGGGAGCTGTTTTTT. Translation: CASSQPGTNTGELFF. Full variable domain (remainder filled in from reference TRBV5-4 and TRBJ2-2): ETGVTQSPTHLIKTRGQQVTLRCSSQSGHNTVSWYQQALGQGPQFIFQYYREEENGRGNFPPRFSGLQFPNYSSELNVNALELDDSALYLCASSQPGTNTGELFFGEGSRLTVL.

This clonotype came up many times. This chain links TRBV20-1 with TRBJ2-7; D is perhaps TRBD1 or TRBD2 (5 bases each). With 0 bases removed from V and 4 bases from J, the gap between germline ends came to 13 bases. The CDR3 sequence is 14 residues long. Per germline, CDR1 DFQATT and CDR2 SNEGSKA (reference sequence). The CDR3 reads CSARDSAGAYEQYF. CDR3 sequence (DNA): TGCAGTGCTAGAGATTCGGCCGGGGCGTACGAGCAGTACTTC.

Many counts were recorded for this clonotype. The chain links TRBV3-1 to TRBJ2-7, with 8 bases aligning to TRBD1. This CDR3 has 12 amino acids. Trimming took 4 bases from V and 4 from J; bases not matched to a gene: 0. The germline CDR1 and CDR2 sequences are LGHDT and YNNKEL (reference sequence). CDR3 DNA: TGTGCCAGCAGCCGGGACAGGTACGAGCAGTACTTC. Translating gives CASSRDRYEQYF.

This clonotype was seen at least ten times. This chain uses TRBV28 with TRBJ1-1, with a possible D match to TRBD1 (5 bases). Trimming cost V 6 bases and J 10 bases, with 18 bases left between them. The V gene's germline CDR1 is MDHEN and CDR2 SYDVKM. The CDR3 runs to 13 residues. DNA of the CDR3: TGTGCCAGCAGGACTCAGGGAGGCCCAGGAGCTTTCTTT. Residues: CASRTQGGPGAFF.

CDR3 DNA: TGCGCCAGCAGCTTGGAGGGAGTGAGACAGTGGGTGAGCAATCAGCCCCAGCATTTT. This translates into CASSLEGVRQWVSNQPQHF. V and J are TRBV5-1 and TRBJ1-5; possibly TRBD1 for D (5 bases). V lost 0 bases and J lost 1, with 20 bases in between. Germline V gene lookup returns CDR1 SGHRS and CDR2 YFSETQ. CDR3 length: 19 amino acids.

This clonotype was detected only once. A much larger clone differs by one base, so this may be a read error. The chain couples TRBV28 to TRBJ1-4; D is possibly TRBD1 (6 bases). The germline V gene encodes CDR1 MDHEN and CDR2 SYDVKM. This CDR3 region has 15 residues. CDR3 region: CASSSPGVPNEKQFF. CDR3 nucleotide sequence: TGTGCCAGCAGTTCTCCAGGGGTTCCTAATGAAAAACAGTTTTTT.

This clonotype appeared many times. The genes are TRBV29-1 and TRBJ1-1; the D is unclear. The CDR3 has 11 amino acids. CDR1 is SQVTM, CDR2 ANQGSEA, per germline. Trimming cost V 5 bases and J 4 bases, with 8 bases left between them. The CDR3 sequence is CSVYRGTEAFF. The CDR3 DNA follows: TGCAGCGTTTACCGTGGCACTGAAGCTTTCTTT.

This clonotype has ten or more counts. This chain uses TRBV29-1 with TRBJ2-3, with 9 bases aligning to TRBD1. J was trimmed by 3 bases and V by 3 bases; bases with no gene match: 13. This CDR3 contains 17 residues. Germline V CDR1 and CDR2: SQVTM, ANQGSEA. For the CDR3, the DNA is TGCAGCGTTGAGGGGTGGTCGGACAGGGGTCCGACAGATACGCAGTATTTT. Translation: CSVEGWSDRGPTDTQYF.